This T cell receptor beta chain was sequenced for a study of T cell repertoires in cytomegalovirus infection. TCRdb re-analysed the reads in MiXCR, keeping a single row per CDR3 protein. This repertoire shows approximately 250,000 distinct CDR3 sequences, roughly 10% found once; its top ten account for roughly 15%. This clonotype was counted many times. This sequence originates from a human donor in good health (CMV status not recorded). Some clones in this sample may be carry-over from other donors' samples. Sequencing was done on a sample of PBMCs.

The CDR3 sequence is CASSFQVRVNTEAFF. CDR3 nucleotides: TGTGCCAGTAGTTTCCAGGTGCGGGTGAACACTGAAGCTTTCTTT. This chain connects TRBV19 to TRBJ1-1; no firm D call. V lost 5 bases, J lost 0 bases, and 13 bases lay in between. CDR1 LNHDA and CDR2 SQIVND come from the germline V gene (reference sequence). The CDR3 length is 15 residues. The full variable domain, in which reference TRBV19 and TRBJ1-1 provide the parts outside the CDR3, is DGGITQSPKYLFRKEGQNVTLSCEQNLNHDAMYWYRQDPGQGLRLIYYSQIVNDFQKGDIAEGYSVSREKKESFPLTVTSAQKNPTAFYLCASSFQVRVNTEAFFGQGTRLTVV.